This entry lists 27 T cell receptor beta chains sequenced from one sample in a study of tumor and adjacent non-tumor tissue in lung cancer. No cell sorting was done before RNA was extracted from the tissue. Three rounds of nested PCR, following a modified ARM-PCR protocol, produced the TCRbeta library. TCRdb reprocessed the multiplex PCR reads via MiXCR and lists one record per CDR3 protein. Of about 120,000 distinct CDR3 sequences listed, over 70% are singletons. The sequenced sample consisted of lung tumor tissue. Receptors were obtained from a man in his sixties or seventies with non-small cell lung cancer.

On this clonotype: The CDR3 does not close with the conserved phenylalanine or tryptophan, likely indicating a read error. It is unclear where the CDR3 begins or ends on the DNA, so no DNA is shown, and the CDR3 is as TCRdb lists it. This chain's CDR3 is CASSRVRDTGEMLV. The rearrangement uses TRBV5-4 and TRBJ2-2. Including both end residues, the CDR3 is 14 amino acids long. Per germline, CDR1 SGHNT and CDR2 YYREEE (reference sequence).

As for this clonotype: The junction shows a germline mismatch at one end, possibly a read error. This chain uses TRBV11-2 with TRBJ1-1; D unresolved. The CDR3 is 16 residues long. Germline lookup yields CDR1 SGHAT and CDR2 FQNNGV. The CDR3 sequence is CAYSLAEMGMNIEAFF. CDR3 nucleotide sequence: TGTGCCTACAGCTTAGCGGAGATGGGGATGAACATTGAAGCTTTCTTT.

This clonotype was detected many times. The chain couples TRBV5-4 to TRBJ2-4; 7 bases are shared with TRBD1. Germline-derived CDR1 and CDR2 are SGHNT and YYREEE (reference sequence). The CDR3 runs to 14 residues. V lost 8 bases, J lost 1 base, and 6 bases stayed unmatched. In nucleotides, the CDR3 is TGTGCCAGTAGAGAACAGGGGGCCAAAAACATTCAGTACTTC. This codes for CASREQGAKNIQYF.

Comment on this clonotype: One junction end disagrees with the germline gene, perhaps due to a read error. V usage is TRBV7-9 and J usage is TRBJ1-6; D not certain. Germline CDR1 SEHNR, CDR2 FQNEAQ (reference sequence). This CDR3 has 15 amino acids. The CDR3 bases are TGTGCCTGCAGCCAACTCCGGGCCGCTATTTCACCCCTCCACTTT. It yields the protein CACSQLRAAISPLHF.

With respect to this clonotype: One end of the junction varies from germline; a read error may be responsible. Written as DNA, the CDR3 is TGCCCCAGCAGTCAAGCCGAAGGGGTGGGACAAGAGACCCAGTACTTC. Translating gives CPSSQAEGVGQETQYF. The chain employs TRBV4-3 and TRBJ2-5, with D perhaps matching TRBD1 (5 bases). There are 16 residues in the CDR3. Germline-derived CDR1 and CDR2 are LGHNA and YSLEER.

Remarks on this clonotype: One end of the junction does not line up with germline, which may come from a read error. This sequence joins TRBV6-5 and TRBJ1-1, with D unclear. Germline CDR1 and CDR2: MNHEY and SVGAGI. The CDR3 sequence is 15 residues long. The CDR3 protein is CTSSYSPRRNTEALF. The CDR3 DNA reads TGTACCAGCAGTTACTCGCCCCGGAGGAACACTGAAGCTTTATTT.

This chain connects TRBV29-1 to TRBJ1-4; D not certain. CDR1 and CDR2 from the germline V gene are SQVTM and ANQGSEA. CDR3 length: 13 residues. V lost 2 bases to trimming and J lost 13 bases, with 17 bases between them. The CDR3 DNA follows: TGCAGCGTTGAATATCTCAAGGCAGGTGGACTGTTTTTT. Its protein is CSVEYLKAGGLFF.

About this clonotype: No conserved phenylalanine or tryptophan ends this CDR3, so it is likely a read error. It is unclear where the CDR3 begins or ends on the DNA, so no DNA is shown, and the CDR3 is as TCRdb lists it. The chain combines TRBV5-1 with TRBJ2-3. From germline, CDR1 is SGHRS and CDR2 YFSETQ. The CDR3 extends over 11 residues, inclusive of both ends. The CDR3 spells CASRQDLTQYY.

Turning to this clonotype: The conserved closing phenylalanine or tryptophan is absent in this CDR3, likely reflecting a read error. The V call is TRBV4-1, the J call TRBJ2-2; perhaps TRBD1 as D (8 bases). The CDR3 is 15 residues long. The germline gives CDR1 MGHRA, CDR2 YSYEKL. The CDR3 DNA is TGCTCCAGGAGCCTCGGACAGGGAGGGACCGGGGAGCTGTTTCTT. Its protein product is CSRSLGQGGTGELFL.

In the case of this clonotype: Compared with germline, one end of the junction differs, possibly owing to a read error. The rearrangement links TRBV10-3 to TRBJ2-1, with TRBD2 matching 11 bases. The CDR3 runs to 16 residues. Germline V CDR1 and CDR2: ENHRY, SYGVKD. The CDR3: CAITSHTSGSYNEQSF. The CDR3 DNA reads TGTGCCATCACGTCCCACACTAGCGGGAGTTACAATGAGCAGTCCTTC.

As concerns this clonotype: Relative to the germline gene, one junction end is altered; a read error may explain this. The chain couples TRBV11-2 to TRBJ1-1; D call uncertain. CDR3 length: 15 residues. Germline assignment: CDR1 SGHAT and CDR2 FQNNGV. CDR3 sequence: CASSFANSRSNEASF. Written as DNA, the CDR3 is TGTGCCAGCAGCTTCGCCAATTCAAGGAGCAATGAAGCTTCCTTT.

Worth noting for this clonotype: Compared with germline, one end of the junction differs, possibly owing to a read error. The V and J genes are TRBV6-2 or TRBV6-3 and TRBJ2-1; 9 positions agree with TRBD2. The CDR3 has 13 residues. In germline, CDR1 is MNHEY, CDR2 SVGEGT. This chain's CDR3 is CTSKGGGRDEQFF. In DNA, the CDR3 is TGTACCAGCAAGGGAGGCGGGAGGGATGAGCAGTTCTTC.

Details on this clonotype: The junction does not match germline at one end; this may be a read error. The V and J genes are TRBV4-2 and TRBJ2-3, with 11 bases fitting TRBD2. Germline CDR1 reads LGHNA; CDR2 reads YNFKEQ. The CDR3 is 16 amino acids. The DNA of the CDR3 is TGTGCCAGCAGCCGTGGGACTAGCGGACGCACATATACGCGGTATTTT. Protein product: CASSRGTSGRTYTRYF.

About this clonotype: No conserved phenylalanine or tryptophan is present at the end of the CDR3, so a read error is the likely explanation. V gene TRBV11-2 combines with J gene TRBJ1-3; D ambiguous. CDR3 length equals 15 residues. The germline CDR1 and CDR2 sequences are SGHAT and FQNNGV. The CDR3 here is CASSHTWTPVNTIYY. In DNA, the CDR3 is TGTGCTAGCAGCCACACCTGGACCCCTGTAAACACCATATATTAT.

CDR3 protein: CASRRDREDTQYF. CDR3 DNA: TGTGCCAGCAGGCGGGACAGGGAAGATACGCAGTATTTT. V and J are TRBV2 and TRBJ2-3; the match to TRBD1 covers 9 bases. V lost 6 bases to trimming and J lost 5 bases; unmatched junction nucleotides: 3. Germline V gene sequence: CDR1 SNHLY, CDR2 FYNNEI. This CDR3 is built from 13 residues.

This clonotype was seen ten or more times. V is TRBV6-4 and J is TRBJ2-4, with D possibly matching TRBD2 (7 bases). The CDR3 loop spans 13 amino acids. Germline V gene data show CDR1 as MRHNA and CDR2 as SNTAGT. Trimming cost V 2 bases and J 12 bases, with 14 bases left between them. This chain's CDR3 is CASSDTLAGAQYF. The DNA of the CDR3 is TGTGCCAGCAGTGACACTTTGGCGGGGGCTCAGTACTTC.

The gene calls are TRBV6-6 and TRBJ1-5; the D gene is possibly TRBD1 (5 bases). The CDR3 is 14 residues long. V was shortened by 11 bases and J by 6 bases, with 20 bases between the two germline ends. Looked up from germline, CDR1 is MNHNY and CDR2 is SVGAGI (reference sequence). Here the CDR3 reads CACNYGGKAQPQHF. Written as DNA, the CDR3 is TGTGCCTGCAATTACGGGGGGAAGGCTCAGCCCCAGCATTTT.

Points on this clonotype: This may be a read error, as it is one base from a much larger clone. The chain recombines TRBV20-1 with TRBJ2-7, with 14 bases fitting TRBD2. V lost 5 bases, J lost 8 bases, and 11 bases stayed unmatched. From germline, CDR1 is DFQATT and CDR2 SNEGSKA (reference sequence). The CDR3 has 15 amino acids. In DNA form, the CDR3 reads TGCAGTGCTGGGGGACTAGCGGGGGAAGGTTACAAGCAGTACTTC. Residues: CSAGGLAGEGYKQYF.

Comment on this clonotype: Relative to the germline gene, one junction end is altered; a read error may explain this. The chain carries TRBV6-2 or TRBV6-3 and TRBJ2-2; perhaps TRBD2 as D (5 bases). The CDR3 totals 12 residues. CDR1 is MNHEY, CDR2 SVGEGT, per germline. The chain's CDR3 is CASSTNTGEPFF. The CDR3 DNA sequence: TGTGCCAGCAGTACCAACACCGGGGAGCCGTTTTTC.

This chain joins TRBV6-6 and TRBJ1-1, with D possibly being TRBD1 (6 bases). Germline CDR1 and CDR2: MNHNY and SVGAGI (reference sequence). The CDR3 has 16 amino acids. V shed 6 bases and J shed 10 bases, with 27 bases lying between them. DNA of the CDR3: TGTGCCAGCAGAACAGGGTTCGGCAGATACGGCATTGGAGCTTTCTTT. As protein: CASRTGFGRYGIGAFF.

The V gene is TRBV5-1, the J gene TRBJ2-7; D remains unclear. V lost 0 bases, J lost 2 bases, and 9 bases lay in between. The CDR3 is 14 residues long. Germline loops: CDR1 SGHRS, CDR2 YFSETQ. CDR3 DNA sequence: TGCGCCAGCAGCTTGGTTCTGGGAACCTACGAGCAGTACTTC. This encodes CASSLVLGTYEQYF.

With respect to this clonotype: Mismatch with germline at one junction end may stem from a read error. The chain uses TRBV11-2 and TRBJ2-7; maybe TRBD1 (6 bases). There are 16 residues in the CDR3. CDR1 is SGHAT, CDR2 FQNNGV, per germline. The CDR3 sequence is CASSLPAGTPTYKQYF. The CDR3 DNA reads TGTGCCAGCAGCCTCCCCGCCGGGACACCAACCTACAAGCAGTATTTC.

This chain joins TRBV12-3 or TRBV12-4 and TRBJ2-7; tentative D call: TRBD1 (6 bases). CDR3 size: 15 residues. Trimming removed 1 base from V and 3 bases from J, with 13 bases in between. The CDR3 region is CASSLVSRGNYEQYF. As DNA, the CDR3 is TGTGCCAGCAGTTTAGTCTCTAGGGGGAACTACGAGCAGTACTTC.

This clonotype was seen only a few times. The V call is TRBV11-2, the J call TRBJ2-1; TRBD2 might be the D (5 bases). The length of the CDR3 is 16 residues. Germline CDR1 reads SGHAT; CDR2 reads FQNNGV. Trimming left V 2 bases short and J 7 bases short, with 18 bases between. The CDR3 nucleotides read TGTGCCAGCAGCTTAACCACGGAGAGGGTGGTTAATGAGCAGTTCTTC. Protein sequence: CASSLTTERVVNEQFF.

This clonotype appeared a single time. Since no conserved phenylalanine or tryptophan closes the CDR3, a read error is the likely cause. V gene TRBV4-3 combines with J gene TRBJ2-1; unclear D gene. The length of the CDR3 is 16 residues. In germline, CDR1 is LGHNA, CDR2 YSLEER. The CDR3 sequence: CASSQDLRDSYDEQFL. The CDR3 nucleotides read TGCGCCAGCAGCCAAGATCTAAGAGACTCCTACGATGAGCAGTTCTTA.

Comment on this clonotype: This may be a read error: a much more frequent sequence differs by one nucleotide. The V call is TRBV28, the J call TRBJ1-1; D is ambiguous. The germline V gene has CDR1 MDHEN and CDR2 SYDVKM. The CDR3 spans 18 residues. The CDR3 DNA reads TGTGCCAGCAGTTTATGGCCCGCGTCTGATACAGTTAACACTGAAGGTTTCTTT. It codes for CASSLWPASDTVNTEGFF.

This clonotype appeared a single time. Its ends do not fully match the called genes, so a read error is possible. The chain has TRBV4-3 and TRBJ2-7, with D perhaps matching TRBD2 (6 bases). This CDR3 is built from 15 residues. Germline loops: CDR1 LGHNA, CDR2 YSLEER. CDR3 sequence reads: CASSRPTGTAPEQYF. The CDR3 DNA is TGTGCCAGCAGCCGCCCGACGGGGACTGCTCCCGAGCAGTACTTC.